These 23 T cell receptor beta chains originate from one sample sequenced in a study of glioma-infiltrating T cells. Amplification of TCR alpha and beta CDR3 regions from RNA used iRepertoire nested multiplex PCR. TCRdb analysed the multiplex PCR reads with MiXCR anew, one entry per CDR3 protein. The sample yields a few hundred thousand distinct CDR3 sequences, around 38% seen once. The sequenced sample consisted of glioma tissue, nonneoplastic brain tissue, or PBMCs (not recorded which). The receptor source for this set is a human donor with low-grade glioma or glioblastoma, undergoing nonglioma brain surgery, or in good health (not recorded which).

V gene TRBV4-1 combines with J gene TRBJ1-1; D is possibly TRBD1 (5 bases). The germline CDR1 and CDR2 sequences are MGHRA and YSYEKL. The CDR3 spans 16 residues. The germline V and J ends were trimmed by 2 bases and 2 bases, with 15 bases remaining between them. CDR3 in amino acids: CASSQPRRGGNTEAFF. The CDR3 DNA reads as TGCGCCAGCAGCCAACCTAGGAGGGGCGGAAACACTGAAGCTTTCTTT.

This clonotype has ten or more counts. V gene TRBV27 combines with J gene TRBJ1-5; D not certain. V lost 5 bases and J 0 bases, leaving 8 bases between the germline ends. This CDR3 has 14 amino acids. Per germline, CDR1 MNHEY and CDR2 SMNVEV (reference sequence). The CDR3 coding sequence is TGTGCCAGCAGTCGGGTCTATAGCAATCAGCCCCAGCATTTT. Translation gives CASSRVYSNQPQHF.

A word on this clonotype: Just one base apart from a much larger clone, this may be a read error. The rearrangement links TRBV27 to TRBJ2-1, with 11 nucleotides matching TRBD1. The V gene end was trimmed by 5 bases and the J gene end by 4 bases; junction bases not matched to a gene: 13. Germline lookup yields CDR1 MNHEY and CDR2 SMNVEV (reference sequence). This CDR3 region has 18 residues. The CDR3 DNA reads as TGTGCCAGCAGTCCATCACCCGCGGGACAGGGGGGGTACAATGAGCAGTTCTTC. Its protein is CASSPSPAGQGGYNEQFF.

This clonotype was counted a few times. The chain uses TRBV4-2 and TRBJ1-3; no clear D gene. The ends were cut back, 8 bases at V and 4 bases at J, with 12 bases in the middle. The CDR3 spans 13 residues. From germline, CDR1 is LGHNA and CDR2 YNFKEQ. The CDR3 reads CASGLWTGNTIYF. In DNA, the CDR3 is TGTGCCAGCGGACTCTGGACGGGAAACACCATATATTTT.

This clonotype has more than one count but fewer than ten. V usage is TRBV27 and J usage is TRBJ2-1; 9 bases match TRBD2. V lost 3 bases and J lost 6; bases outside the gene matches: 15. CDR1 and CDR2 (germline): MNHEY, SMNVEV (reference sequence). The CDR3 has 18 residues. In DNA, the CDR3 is TGTGCCAGCAGTTTGGGTTCGCGGGGCGGGAGGGCCGGCAATGAGCAGTTCTTC. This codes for CASSLGSRGGRAGNEQFF.

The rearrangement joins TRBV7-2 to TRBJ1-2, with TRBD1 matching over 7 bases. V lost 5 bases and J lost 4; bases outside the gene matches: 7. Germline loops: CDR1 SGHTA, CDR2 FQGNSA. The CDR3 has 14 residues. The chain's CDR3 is CASSRLTGSYGYTF. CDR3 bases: TGTGCCAGCAGCCGATTGACAGGGAGCTATGGCTACACCTTC.

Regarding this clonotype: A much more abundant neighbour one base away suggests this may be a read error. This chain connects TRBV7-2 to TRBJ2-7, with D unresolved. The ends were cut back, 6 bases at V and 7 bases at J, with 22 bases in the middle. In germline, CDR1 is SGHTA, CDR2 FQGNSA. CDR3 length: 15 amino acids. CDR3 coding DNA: TGTGCCAGCAGACCGTCCCGTAGCTCCTACAATGAGCAGTACTTC. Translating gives CASRPSRSSYNEQYF. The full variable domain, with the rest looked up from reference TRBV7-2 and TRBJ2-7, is GAGVSQSPSNKVTEKGKDVELRCDPISGHTALYWYRQSLGQGLEFLIYFQGNSAPDKSGLPSDRFSAERTGGSVSTLTIQRTQQEDSAVYLCASRPSRSSYNEQYFGPGTRLTVT.

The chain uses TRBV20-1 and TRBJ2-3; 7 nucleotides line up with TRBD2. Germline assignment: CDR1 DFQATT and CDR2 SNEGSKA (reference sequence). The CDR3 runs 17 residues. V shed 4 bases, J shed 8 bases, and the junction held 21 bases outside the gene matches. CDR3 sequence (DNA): TGCAGTGCTATTGGACTAGAGGGAGGGCCAGGTACGGGTACGCAGTATTTT. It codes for CSAIGLEGGPGTGTQYF.

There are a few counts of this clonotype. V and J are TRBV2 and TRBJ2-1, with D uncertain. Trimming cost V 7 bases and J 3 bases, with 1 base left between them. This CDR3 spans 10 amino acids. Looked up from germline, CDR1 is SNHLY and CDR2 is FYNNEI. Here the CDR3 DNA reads TGTGCCAGCAACTACAATGAGCAGTTCTTC. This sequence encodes CASNYNEQFF.

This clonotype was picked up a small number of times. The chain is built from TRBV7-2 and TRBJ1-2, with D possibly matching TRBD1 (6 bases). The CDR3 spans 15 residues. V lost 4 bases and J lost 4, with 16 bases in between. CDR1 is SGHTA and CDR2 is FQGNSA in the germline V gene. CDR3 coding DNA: TGTGCCAGCAGCTCCAGGGACACTCGTACCTATGGCTACACCTTC. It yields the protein CASSSRDTRTYGYTF.

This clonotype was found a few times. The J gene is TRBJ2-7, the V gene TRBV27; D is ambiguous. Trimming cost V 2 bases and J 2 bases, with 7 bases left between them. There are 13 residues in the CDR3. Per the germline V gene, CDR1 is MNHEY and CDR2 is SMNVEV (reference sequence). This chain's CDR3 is CASSLQDPYEQYF. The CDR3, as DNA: TGTGCCAGCAGTTTACAGGACCCCTACGAGCAGTACTTC.

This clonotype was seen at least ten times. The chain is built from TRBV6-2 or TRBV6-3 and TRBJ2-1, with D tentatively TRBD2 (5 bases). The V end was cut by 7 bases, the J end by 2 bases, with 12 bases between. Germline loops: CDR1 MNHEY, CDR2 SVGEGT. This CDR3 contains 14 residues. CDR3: CASTRTAAYNEQFF. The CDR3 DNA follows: TGTGCCAGCACCCGGACTGCCGCCTACAATGAGCAGTTCTTC.

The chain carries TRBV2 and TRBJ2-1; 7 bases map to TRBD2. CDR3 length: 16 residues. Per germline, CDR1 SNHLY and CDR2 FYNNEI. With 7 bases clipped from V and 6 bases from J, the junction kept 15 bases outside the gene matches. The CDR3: CASNPGGLAVVNEQFF. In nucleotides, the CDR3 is TGTGCCAGCAACCCCGGAGGGCTAGCGGTAGTCAATGAGCAGTTCTTC.

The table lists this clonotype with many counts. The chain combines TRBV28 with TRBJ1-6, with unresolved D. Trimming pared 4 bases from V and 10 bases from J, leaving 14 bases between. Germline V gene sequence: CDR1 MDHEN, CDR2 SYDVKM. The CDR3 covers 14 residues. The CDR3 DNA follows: TGTGCCAGCAGTTCAATCAACTCGGAATCACCCCTCCACTTT. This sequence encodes CASSSINSESPLHF.

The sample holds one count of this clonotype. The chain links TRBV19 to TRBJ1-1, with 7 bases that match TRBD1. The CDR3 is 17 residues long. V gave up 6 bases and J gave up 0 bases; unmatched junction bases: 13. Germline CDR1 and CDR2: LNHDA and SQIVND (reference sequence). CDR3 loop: CASSHQDRMYMNTEAFF. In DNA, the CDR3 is TGTGCCAGTAGCCACCAGGACAGGATGTACATGAACACTGAAGCTTTCTTT.

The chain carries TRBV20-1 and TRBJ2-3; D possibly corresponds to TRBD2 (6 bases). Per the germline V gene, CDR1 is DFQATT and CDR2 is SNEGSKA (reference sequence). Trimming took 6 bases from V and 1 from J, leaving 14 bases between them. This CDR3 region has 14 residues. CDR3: CSANGLSGTDTQYF. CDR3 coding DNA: TGCAGTGCAAACGGACTAAGTGGCACAGATACGCAGTATTTT.

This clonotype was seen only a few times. The CDR3 DNA reads TGTGCCAGCAGCTTAGAGGCCGGACTAGCGGGAACGTACTTC. This codes for CASSLEAGLAGTYF. The V call is TRBV7-2, the J call TRBJ2-5, with 12 positions matching TRBD2. This CDR3 is 14 amino acids long. The germline V gene encodes CDR1 SGHTA and CDR2 FQGNSA. Trimming at V came to 1 base and at J to 13 bases, leaving 7 bases not matched to a gene.

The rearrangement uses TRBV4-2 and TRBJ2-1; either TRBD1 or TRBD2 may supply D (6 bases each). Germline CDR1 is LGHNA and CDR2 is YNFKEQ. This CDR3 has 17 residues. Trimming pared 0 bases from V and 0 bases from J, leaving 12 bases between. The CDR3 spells CASSQEWGRGSYNEQFF. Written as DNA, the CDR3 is TGTGCCAGCAGCCAAGAGTGGGGGCGGGGCTCCTACAATGAGCAGTTCTTC.

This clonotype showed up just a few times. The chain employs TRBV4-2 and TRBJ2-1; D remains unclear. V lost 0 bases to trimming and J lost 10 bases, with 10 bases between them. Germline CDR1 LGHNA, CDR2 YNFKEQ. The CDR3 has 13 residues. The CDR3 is CASSQEWLREQFF. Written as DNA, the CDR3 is TGTGCCAGCAGCCAAGAGTGGCTCCGCGAGCAGTTCTTC.

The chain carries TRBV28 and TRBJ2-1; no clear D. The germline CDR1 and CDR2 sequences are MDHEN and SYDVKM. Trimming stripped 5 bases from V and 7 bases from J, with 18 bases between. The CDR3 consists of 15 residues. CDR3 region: CASSPAAGLWNEQFF. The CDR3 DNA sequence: TGTGCCAGCAGTCCGGCGGCCGGTCTATGGAATGAGCAGTTCTTC.

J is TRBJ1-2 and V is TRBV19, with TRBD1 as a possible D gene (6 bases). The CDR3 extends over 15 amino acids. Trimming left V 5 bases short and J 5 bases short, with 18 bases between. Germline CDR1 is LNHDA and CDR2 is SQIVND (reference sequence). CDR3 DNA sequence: TGTGCCAGTAGTGCACGGGACAATTCTCCTTATGGCTACACCTTC. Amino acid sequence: CASSARDNSPYGYTF.

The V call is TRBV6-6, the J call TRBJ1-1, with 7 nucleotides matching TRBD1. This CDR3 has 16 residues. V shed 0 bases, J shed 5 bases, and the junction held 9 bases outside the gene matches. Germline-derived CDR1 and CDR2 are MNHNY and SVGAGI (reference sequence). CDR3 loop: CASSYSETGTMTEAFF. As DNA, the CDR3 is TGTGCCAGCAGTTACTCAGAGACAGGGACCATGACTGAAGCTTTCTTT.

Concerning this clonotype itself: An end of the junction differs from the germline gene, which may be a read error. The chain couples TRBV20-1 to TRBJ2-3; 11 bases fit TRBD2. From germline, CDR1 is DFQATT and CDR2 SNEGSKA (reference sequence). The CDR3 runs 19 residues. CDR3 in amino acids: CSARGLAGNIGGSTDTKYF. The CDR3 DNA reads TGCAGTGCTAGAGGACTAGCGGGGAACATTGGTGGGTCCACAGATACGAAGTATTTT.